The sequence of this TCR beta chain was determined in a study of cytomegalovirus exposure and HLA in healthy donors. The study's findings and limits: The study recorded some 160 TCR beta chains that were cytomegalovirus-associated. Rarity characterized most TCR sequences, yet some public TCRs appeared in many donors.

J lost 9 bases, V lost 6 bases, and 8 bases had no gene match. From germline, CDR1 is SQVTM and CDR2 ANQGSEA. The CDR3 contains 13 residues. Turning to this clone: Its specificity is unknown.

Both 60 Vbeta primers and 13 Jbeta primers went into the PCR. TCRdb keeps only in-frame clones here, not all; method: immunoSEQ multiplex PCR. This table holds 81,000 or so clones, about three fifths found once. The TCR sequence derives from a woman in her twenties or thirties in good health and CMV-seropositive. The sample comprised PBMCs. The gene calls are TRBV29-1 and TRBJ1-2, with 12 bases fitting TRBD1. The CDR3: CSVPGQGATSYTF. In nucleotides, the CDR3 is TGCAGCGTCCCGGGACAGGGGGCCACAAGCTACACCTTC.